This TCR beta chain was captured by sequencing in a study of cytomegalovirus exposure and HLA in healthy donors. The V gene lost 4 bases and the J gene lost 2 bases, with 30 bases spanning the gap. Germline V gene lookup returns CDR1 MDHEN and CDR2 SYDVKM. The CDR3 contains 20 residues. Researchers ran the PCR with 60 Vbeta and 13 Jbeta primers. The protocol was immunoSEQ multiplex PCR, while the TCRdb copy is restricted to in-frame clones and leaves out a portion. The table has 180,000 or so clones, about four fifths seen once. The count of this clone is one. Its antigen is unknown. Notes on the study in general: Later analysis placed DRB1 highest and HLA-C lowest in TCR association rates, which differed by HLA locus.

This chain links TRBV28 with TRBJ2-7, with D perhaps matching TRBD1 (5 bases). This TCR came from a woman between 50 and 59 years old in good health and CMV-seronegative. Specimen: PBMCs. The CDR3 DNA follows: TGTGCCAGCAGTTGGTCGTTCTATTTGGCAGAACAGGTTCTACCCTACGAGCAGTACTTC. It encodes CASSWSFYLAEQVLPYEQYF.